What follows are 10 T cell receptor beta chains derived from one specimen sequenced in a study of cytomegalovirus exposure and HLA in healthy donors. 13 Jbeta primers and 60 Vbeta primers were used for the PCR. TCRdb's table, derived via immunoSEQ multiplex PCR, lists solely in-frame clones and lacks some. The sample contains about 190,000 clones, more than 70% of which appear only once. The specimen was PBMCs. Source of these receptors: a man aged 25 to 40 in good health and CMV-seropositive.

CDR3 in DNA: TGTGCCAGCACCCCCGAGGCCCAGTACTTC. Translation gives CASTPEAQYF. This chain uses TRBV7-9 with TRBJ2-5; D uncertain. Germline V CDR1 and CDR2: SEHNR, FQNEAQ (reference sequence). The CDR3 has 10 residues. V lost 7 bases to trimming and J lost 9 bases, with 9 bases between them.

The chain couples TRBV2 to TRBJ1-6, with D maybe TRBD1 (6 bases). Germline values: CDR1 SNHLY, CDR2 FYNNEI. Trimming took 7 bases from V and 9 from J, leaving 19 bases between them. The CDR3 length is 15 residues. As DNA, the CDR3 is TGTGCCAGCACCCGGGGGGCGGCGGTTGGTTCACCCCTCCACTTT. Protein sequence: CASTRGAAVGSPLHF.

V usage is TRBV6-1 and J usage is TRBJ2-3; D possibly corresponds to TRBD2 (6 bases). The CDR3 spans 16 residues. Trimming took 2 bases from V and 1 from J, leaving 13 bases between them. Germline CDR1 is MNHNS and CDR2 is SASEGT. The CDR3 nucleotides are TGTGCCAGCAGTGAATGGCTTGGCGGGGGCACAGATACGCAGTATTTT. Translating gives CASSEWLGGGTDTQYF.

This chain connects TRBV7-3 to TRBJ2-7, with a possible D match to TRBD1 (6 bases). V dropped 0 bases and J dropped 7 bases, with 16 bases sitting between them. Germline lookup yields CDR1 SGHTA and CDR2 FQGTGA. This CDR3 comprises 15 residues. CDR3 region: CASSLTVSQGEEQYF. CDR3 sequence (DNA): TGTGCCAGCAGCTTAACCGTTTCACAGGGTGAAGAGCAGTACTTC.

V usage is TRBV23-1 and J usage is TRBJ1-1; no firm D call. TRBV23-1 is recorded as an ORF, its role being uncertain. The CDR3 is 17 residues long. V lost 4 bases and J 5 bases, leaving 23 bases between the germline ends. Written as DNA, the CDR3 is TGCGCCAGCAGTCTACAGCCCATGGGGAGAGGGAGAACTGAAGCTTTCTTT. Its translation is CASSLQPMGRGRTEAFF.

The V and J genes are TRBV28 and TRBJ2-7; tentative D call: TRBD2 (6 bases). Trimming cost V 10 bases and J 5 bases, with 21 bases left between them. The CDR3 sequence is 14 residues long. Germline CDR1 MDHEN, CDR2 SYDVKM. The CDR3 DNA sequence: TGTGCCACCCTACCCGGGGGTAGGGGCAACGAGCAGTACTTC. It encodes CATLPGGRGNEQYF.

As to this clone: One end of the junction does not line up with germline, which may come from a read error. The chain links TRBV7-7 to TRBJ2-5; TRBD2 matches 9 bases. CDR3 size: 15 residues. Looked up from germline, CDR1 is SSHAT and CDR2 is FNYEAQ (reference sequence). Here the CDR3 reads CASSLGGGGEETQYF. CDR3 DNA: TGTGCTAGCAGCTTAGGCGGGGGGGGCGAAGAGACCCAGTACTTC.

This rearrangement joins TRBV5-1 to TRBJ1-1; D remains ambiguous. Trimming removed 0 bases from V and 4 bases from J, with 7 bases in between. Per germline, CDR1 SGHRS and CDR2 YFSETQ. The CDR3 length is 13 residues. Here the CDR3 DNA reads TGCGCCAGCAGCTTGGGGGGAGGCACTGAAGCTTTCTTT. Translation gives CASSLGGGTEAFF.

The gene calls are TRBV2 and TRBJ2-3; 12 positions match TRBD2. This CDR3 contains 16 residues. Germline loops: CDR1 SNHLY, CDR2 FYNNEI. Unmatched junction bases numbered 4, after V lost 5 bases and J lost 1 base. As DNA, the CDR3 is TGTGCCAGCAGTCCGCGGACTAGCGGGGGCACAGATACGCAGTATTTT. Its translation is CASSPRTSGGTDTQYF.

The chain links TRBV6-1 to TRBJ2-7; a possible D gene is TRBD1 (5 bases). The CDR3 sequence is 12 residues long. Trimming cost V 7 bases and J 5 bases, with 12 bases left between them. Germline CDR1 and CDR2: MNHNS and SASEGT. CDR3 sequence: CASTQKGNEQYF. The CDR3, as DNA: TGTGCCAGCACCCAAAAGGGGAACGAGCAGTACTTC.